Listed here is a single T cell receptor (beta chain). Its antigen remains unidentified. The run of the v3.0 immunoSEQ assay was at survey level. Sequencing efforts were directed toward about 40,000-50,000 T-cell genomes per sample. Using immunoSEQ multiplex PCR, the repertoire was profiled, and TCRdb retains in-frame clones only, with some absent. Of 20,000 or so clones in the sample, approximately 81% were seen once. The data were obtained in a study of long-term antiretroviral therapy in people with HIV. Overall study findings and caveats: Diversity went up after ART and still fell short of transplant donor controls. No data on ART adherence, viral resistance or therapy changes. Repertoires in HIV (unlike those of controls) had narrower CDR3 length ranges.

The germline gives CDR1 SGHDT, CDR2 YYEEEE. Trimming removed 2 bases from V and 6 bases from J, with 9 bases in between. This CDR3 comprises 13 residues. The sample consisted of unsorted PBMCs, taken 1.9 years after starting antiretroviral therapy. The chain joins TRBV5-6 to TRBJ2-1, with no clear D. The clonotype comes from a woman aged 50 to 65 with HIV. The CDR3 DNA sequence: TGTGCCAGCAGCTTTTCCGGCCCCAATGAGCAGTTCTTC. It specifies CASSFSGPNEQFF.